This record concerns one T cell receptor (beta chain) sequence. What antigen it recognizes has not been identified. Base-call qualities are not available, and no considerably larger clone is one nucleotide away. The entry originates in a study of T cell changes during pregnancy in multiple sclerosis (dated by TCRdb to the late 2010s). Context from the whole study: The study looked at changes in the T cell repertoire across pregnancy in women with multiple sclerosis.

Libraries came from the immunoSEQ multiplex PCR assay. This immuneACCESS table, as held by TCRdb, lists in-frame sequences with V and J called but not all clones. Of the missing ones, under half trace to an unresolved V gene in checked studies; the others have no known cause. The sample contains 54,000 or so clones, 85% to 95% of them found a single time. Approximately 0.34% of the sample belongs to the ten largest clones. The TCR originated in a female donor with multiple sclerosis, enrolled in a pregnancy study. The sequenced sample was CD4+ T cells from peripheral blood mononuclear cells, obtained before pregnancy.

In nucleotide form, the sequence is TGTGCCAGTAGTCGCGGCCTAGGAGAACTGTTTTTT. The encoded protein is CASSRGLGELFF. The rearranged chain carries TRBV19 and TRBJ1-4; the D gene is unclear. According to the germline V gene (reference sequence), CDR1 reads LNHDA and CDR2 reads SQIVND. Taken from cysteine to phenylalanine, the CDR3 has 12 residues. Only the CDR3 part of the read is kept: 36 bases, read in frame from the first base. V drops 5 bases and J drops 12 bases, leaving 13 bases in between.